One sample yielded the 26 T cell receptor beta chains listed below, sequenced in a study of identical twins. A single record per CDR3 protein comes from TCRdb applying MiXCR to the 5' RACE reads. The table has fewer than 250,000 distinct CDR3 sequences, 5.5% to 8% seen once. The same sample was also used in a study of yellow fever vaccine responses in identical twins.

Sequencing was done on a sample of memory (CD45RO+) T cells sorted from blood. The origin of the receptors is a woman between 18 and 29 years old in good health.

CDR3 in DNA: TGTGCCAGCAGTTTAATTGGGGGCGCGAACACCGGGGAGCTGTTTTTT. Encoded protein: CASSLIGGANTGELFF. V is TRBV28 and J is TRBJ2-2, with TRBD1 as a possible D gene (6 bases). The germline V gene encodes CDR1 MDHEN and CDR2 SYDVKM. The CDR3 runs 16 residues. Trimming removed 2 bases at V and 0 bases at J, with 10 bases between.

This clonotype has a handful of counts. The V call is TRBV19, the J call TRBJ1-6, with 7 bases lining up with TRBD1. The CDR3 has 15 amino acids. The ends lost 4 bases at V and 6 bases at J; junction bases unmatched: 6. The V gene's germline CDR1 is LNHDA and CDR2 SQIVND (reference sequence). CDR3 nucleotides: TGTGCCAGTAGTACTCAATCAGGGGGTAATTCACCCCTCCACTTT. Protein: CASSTQSGGNSPLHF. Combining the CDR3 with reference TRBV19 and TRBJ1-6 gives the whole variable domain DGGITQSPKYLFRKEGQNVTLSCEQNLNHDAMYWYRQDPGQGLRLIYYSQIVNDFQKGDIAEGYSVSREKKESFPLTVTSAQKNPTAFYLCASSTQSGGNSPLHFGNGTRLTVT.

The sample holds many counts of this clonotype. The chain couples TRBV3-1 to TRBJ2-3; no clear D. Germline V lookup: CDR1 LGHDT, CDR2 YNNKEL (reference sequence). The CDR3 is made up of 15 amino acids. The V end was cut by 4 bases, the J end by 6 bases, with 17 bases between. The CDR3 nucleotides are TGTGCCAGCAGCCCCGGCTTAGCCTACGGGGATACGCAGTATTTT. The encoded protein is CASSPGLAYGDTQYF.

This clonotype has more than one count but fewer than ten. This rearrangement joins TRBV18 to TRBJ1-6; D call uncertain. Germline loops: CDR1 KGHSH, CDR2 LQKENI. Trimming removed 8 bases from V and 5 bases from J, with 10 bases in between. The CDR3 is made up of 13 amino acids. The CDR3 is CASAVGHNSPLHF. The DNA of the CDR3 is TGTGCCAGCGCCGTAGGGCATAATTCACCCCTCCACTTT.

The table lists this clonotype with a few counts. The chain employs TRBV24-1 and TRBJ2-1; TRBD2 agrees at 15 bases. The length of the CDR3 is 16 residues. The germline V gene has CDR1 KGHDR and CDR2 SFDVKD. Trimming removed 4 bases from V and 7 bases from J; junction bases left unmatched: 4. The DNA for the CDR3 is TGTGCCACCAGTGACCGGGGACTAGCGGGAGGAAATGAGCAGTTCTTC. Translation gives CATSDRGLAGGNEQFF.

The table lists this clonotype with many counts. This chain joins TRBV20-1 and TRBJ2-7; 8 bases fit TRBD2. The V segment lost 0 bases and the J segment 4 bases; nucleotides outside the gene matches: 8. Germline CDR1 is DFQATT and CDR2 is SNEGSKA (reference sequence). The CDR3 sequence is 15 residues long. The CDR3: CSARDPTTGGYEQYV. The CDR3 DNA is TGCAGTGCTAGAGATCCAACGACGGGGGGGTACGAGCAGTACGTC.

The chain's CDR3 is CASSLRRQDRYIGQFF. DNA for the CDR3: TGTGCCAGCAGCTTACGGAGACAGGACCGCTACATCGGGCAGTTCTTC. This chain joins TRBV7-8 and TRBJ2-1; D perhaps matches TRBD1 (6 bases). CDR1 is SGHVS and CDR2 is FQNEAQ in the germline V gene. The V and J ends lost 2 bases and 12 bases respectively, with 23 bases between them. The CDR3 is 16 amino acids.

The rearrangement uses TRBV5-1 and TRBJ1-6, with 7 bases that match TRBD1. CDR1 SGHRS and CDR2 YFSETQ come from the germline V gene. There are 13 residues in the CDR3. The trim removed 2 bases at V and 9 bases at J, leaving 2 bases unmatched. CDR3 amino acids: CASSLGQVSPLHF. The CDR3 nucleotides read TGCGCCAGCAGCTTAGGACAGGTTTCACCCCTCCACTTT.

The sample holds many counts of this clonotype. The chain joins TRBV12-3 or TRBV12-4 to TRBJ2-4; D gene ambiguous. The CDR3 consists of 13 residues. V shed 7 bases and J shed 3 bases, with 10 bases lying between them. The CDR3 spells CASTAVDKNIQYF. CDR3 bases: TGTGCCAGCACCGCCGTAGACAAAAACATTCAGTACTTC.

This clonotype was recorded at least ten times. This chain uses TRBV6-1 with TRBJ1-6; the match to TRBD1 covers 10 bases. Germline lookup yields CDR1 MNHNS and CDR2 SASEGT. V gave up 6 bases and J gave up 5 bases; unmatched junction bases: 4. The CDR3 covers 15 residues. The CDR3 sequence: CASSPGTGDNSPLHF. CDR3 coding DNA: TGTGCCAGCAGCCCCGGGACAGGGGATAATTCACCCCTCCACTTT.

On this clonotype: A much larger clone sits a single nucleotide away, making a read error possible. The chain couples TRBV12-3 or TRBV12-4 to TRBJ2-7, with D tentatively TRBD1 or TRBD2 (5 bases each). The CDR3 sequence is 17 residues long. The CDR3 nucleotides read TGTGCCAGCAGTTTGCGCCCGGGACCCCGTTCATCCTACGAGCGGTACTTC. This codes for CASSLRPGPRSSYERYF.

This clonotype was counted ten times or more. J is TRBJ2-3 and V is TRBV24-1, with no clear D. Germline values: CDR1 KGHDR, CDR2 SFDVKD. With 2 bases removed from V and 0 bases from J, the gap between germline ends came to 11 bases. The CDR3 is made up of 16 amino acids. The CDR3 DNA sequence: TGTGCCACCAGTGATTGGGGATCTTCTAGCACAGATACGCAGTATTTT. It translates to CATSDWGSSSTDTQYF.

This clonotype was seen a few times. The V gene is TRBV27, the J gene TRBJ2-6; tentatively, D is TRBD1 (6 bases). The CDR3 spans 16 residues. Germline V CDR1 and CDR2: MNHEY, SMNVEV (reference sequence). V lost 4 bases and J lost 0, with 10 bases in between. Written as DNA, the CDR3 is TGTGCCAGCAGTTCACAGGGTTACTCTGGGGCCAACGTCCTGACTTTC. It encodes CASSSQGYSGANVLTF.

This clonotype showed up many times. The V call is TRBV28, the J call TRBJ1-2; 9 bases fit TRBD1. J lost 3 bases, V lost 3 bases, and 14 bases had no gene match. The germline V gene has CDR1 MDHEN and CDR2 SYDVKM. This CDR3 contains 18 residues. The CDR3 DNA reads as TGTGCCAGCAGTTTTAGGAAGGGGACAGGGATGAGCGACTATGGCTACACCTTC. Translation: CASSFRKGTGMSDYGYTF.

The sample holds a few counts of this clonotype. The chain has TRBV20-1 and TRBJ2-1, with 10 bases fitting TRBD2. V lost 6 bases and J lost 6; bases outside the gene matches: 11. The CDR3 spans 15 residues. Germline V lookup: CDR1 DFQATT, CDR2 SNEGSKA (reference sequence). CDR3 sequence: CSAQGASGSTNEQFF. DNA of the CDR3: TGCAGTGCCCAGGGGGCTAGCGGGAGTACCAATGAGCAGTTCTTC.

This clonotype was seen at least ten times. CDR3: CASSYDKKGINNYGYTF. CDR3 bases: TGTGCCAGCAGCTACGATAAAAAGGGTATTAATAACTATGGCTACACCTTC. V is TRBV7-9 and J is TRBJ1-2; D call uncertain. The V gene lost 4 bases and the J gene lost 1 base, with 19 bases spanning the gap. This CDR3 has 17 residues. Germline assignment: CDR1 SEHNR and CDR2 FQNEAQ (reference sequence).

This clonotype was recorded many times. V is TRBV20-1 and J is TRBJ2-7; weak D call: TRBD1 (5 bases). Trimming took 6 bases from V and 3 from J, leaving 15 bases between them. CDR1 DFQATT and CDR2 SNEGSKA come from the germline V gene (reference sequence). This CDR3 is 13 amino acids long. The CDR3 nucleotides are TGCAGTGCGGGGCAGGGCTCTTTCTACGAGCAGTACTTC. Translation: CSAGQGSFYEQYF.

The sample holds many counts of this clonotype. This chain joins TRBV27 and TRBJ2-3; the D gene is possibly TRBD2 (7 bases). Germline V gives CDR1 MNHEY, CDR2 SMNVEV (reference sequence). The CDR3 has 17 residues. Between the trimmed V and J ends, which lost 2 bases and 6 bases, there was a span of 21 bases. The CDR3 is CASSLTGGLTHFDTQYF. CDR3 DNA: TGTGCCAGCAGTTTAACCGGGGGGCTTACTCACTTCGATACGCAGTATTTT.

J is TRBJ2-5 and V is TRBV3-1; D perhaps matches TRBD2 (6 bases). V lost 2 bases to trimming and J lost 5 bases, with 9 bases between them. This CDR3 contains 13 residues. Germline CDR1 is LGHDT and CDR2 is YNNKEL (reference sequence). CDR3 sequence (DNA): TGTGCCAGCAGCCAAACTAGCTTGGAGACCCAGTACTTC. Translation: CASSQTSLETQYF.

The rearrangement links TRBV9 to TRBJ1-1, with 10 bases aligning to TRBD1. CDR3 length equals 16 residues. Germline CDR1 and CDR2: SGDLS and YYNGEE. The V and J ends lost 0 bases and 7 bases, in that order; junction bases with no gene match: 9. The CDR3 DNA follows: TGTGCCAGCAGCGTAGACCCGGGGACAGGGGAATTTGAAGCTTTCTTT. The encoded protein is CASSVDPGTGEFEAFF.

The V call is TRBV15, the J call TRBJ1-1, with D perhaps TRBD1 (6 bases). The CDR3 consists of 14 residues. V lost 1 base and J 1 base, leaving 7 bases between the germline ends. Germline V lookup: CDR1 LNHNV, CDR2 YYDKDF (reference sequence). As DNA, the CDR3 is TGTGCCACCAGCAGAGCGACAGGGAACACTGAAGCTTTCTTT. Protein sequence: CATSRATGNTEAFF.

This clonotype showed up many times. J is TRBJ2-2 and V is TRBV7-8; D unclear. CDR3 size: 13 residues. Trimming stripped 6 bases from V and 3 bases from J, with 8 bases between. Germline CDR1 and CDR2: SGHVS and FQNEAQ. CDR3: CASSLFDTGELFF. CDR3 coding DNA: TGTGCCAGCAGTTTATTCGACACCGGGGAGCTGTTTTTT.

Only a few counts were recorded for this clonotype. This chain joins TRBV24-1 and TRBJ2-1; 9 nucleotides agree with TRBD2. Germline V CDR1 and CDR2: KGHDR, SFDVKD. With V trimmed by 5 bases and J by 9 bases, 10 bases remained unmatched. The CDR3 loop spans 15 amino acids. This CDR3 reads CATSAQAGGPREQFF. CDR3 bases: TGTGCCACCAGTGCTCAGGCGGGAGGGCCTCGTGAGCAGTTCTTC.

Comment on this clonotype: A much larger clone lies a single base off, so this may be a read error. This chain joins TRBV10-2 and TRBJ2-7; no firm D call. Germline CDR1 and CDR2: WSHSY and SAAADI. V was clipped by 0 bases and J by 0 bases, with 12 bases between them. The CDR3 totals 16 residues. The CDR3 nucleotides read TGCGCCAGCAGTGAGTCGAACACATGTATCTCCTACGAGCAGTACGTC. Residues: CASSESNTCISYEQYV.

This CDR3 is CASRSPRSTDTQYF. Written as DNA, the CDR3 is TGTGCCAGCAGATCCCCCCGCTCCACAGATACGCAGTATTTT. The chain couples TRBV6-2 or TRBV6-3 to TRBJ2-3; D is uncertain. CDR1 is MNHEY and CDR2 is SVGEGT in the germline V gene. This CDR3 contains 14 residues. V dropped 6 bases and J dropped 2 bases, with 12 bases sitting between them.

The chain links TRBV2 to TRBJ1-2, with D tentatively TRBD1 (6 bases). Between the trimmed V and J ends, which lost 3 bases and 4 bases, there was a span of 9 bases. This CDR3 is built from 13 residues. Germline CDR1 is SNHLY and CDR2 is FYNNEI. CDR3 in DNA: TGTGCCAGCAGTGACACAGGGCTCTATGGCTACACCTTC. As protein: CASSDTGLYGYTF.